This entry concerns a single TCR beta chain. This clonotype was counted between two and nine times. This clone's antigen is unknown. No much larger clone is present one base from it, and per-base qualities are unavailable. From the cysteine up to the phenylalanine, the CDR3 has a length of 14 residues. Only CDR3 DNA is held: 42 bases, read in frame from base 1. According to the germline V gene, CDR1 reads MDHEN and CDR2 reads SYDVKM. Trimming accounts for 1 base at V and 6 bases at J, while the number of junction bases matched to no gene is 3. The donors were roughly 40 Caucasian individuals from Russia, aged roughly 6 to 100 years, who were systemically healthy. Each donor gave ten milliliters of peripheral blood, collected into EDTA-treated Vacutainer tubes. PBMCs were isolated by Ficoll-Paque density-gradient centrifugation, with at least 7 million obtained per sample. Total RNA was extracted from PBMCs with Trizol reagent, with at least 5 micrograms obtained per sample. For every donor, flow cytometry on a PBMC aliquot measured the percentage of naive CD45RAhigh/CD27high T cells.

The data were obtained in a study of blood T cells in healthy people across ages (dated by TCRdb to the mid-2010s). For context, the study as a whole: In model experiments, template switching captured about one uniquely barcoded TCR beta cDNA molecule for every two T cells. Age-related changes in TCR beta repertoire diversity were measured in the study by deep sequencing normalized with unique cDNA molecular identifiers. The donors were split into four age groups: young (average 16 years), middle-aged (roughly 39), aged (approximately 60) and long-lived (more than 80). To avoid experimental bias, donors of different ages were distributed randomly across sequencing lanes. Two additional independent replicas of 1 million unique cDNA reads from the same blood draw were analyzed for two donors (one aged 18 to 29 and one aged 80 or older). Study-level results and caveats: Estimates of total diversity from one million sequenced T cells were regarded as lower bounds and underestimates. The percentage of naive T cells measured by flow cytometry correlated strongly with observed TCR beta diversity. Since profiling was done on bulk unsorted PBMCs, naive and antigen-experienced compartments could not be conclusively compared. Compared with the aged group, more naive CD4+ T cells, fewer expanded clones and increased TCR diversity were shown by the long-lived group, suggesting age selection. Because the CMV infection status of the donors was unknown, age-related changes in expanded clonotypes may potentially have been confounded. As age increased, observed TCR beta diversity per million T cells dropped in a roughly linear way, and a significant reduction was already evident by age 40.

Libraries were made using 5' RACE. The data were produced on an Illumina HiSeq 2500. A second PCR of about 7 to 12 cycles was run with a J-beta primer mix and a sample-barcoded 5' primer. A unique molecular identifier was introduced onto each TCR beta cDNA molecule by a template-switch 5' adaptor carrying 12 random nucleotides. Each sample yielded at least 3 million CDR3-containing paired-end reads. First-strand cDNA was synthesized from all RNA with the Mint cDNA synthesis kit, primed by a TRBC-specific oligonucleotide. After uracil-DNA glycosylase treatment, a first 18-cycle PCR used universal primers M1SS and BC2_uni_R on all cDNA. The original methods were these. Normalization of each sample was performed by random selection of 1 million high-quality reads, each carrying a distinct molecular identifier. Reads sharing molecular identifiers were discarded rather than binned into consensus sequences. MiTCR, run with a Q25 quality threshold and the strictest error-elimination algorithm, handled CDR3 identification, clonotype clustering and error correction. A nonparametric unseen species model with Euler transformation was used to estimate lower-bound total TCR beta diversity. TCRdb ran its own pipeline on the public reads, namely fastp trimming at Q25 and MiXCR clone calling, and kept in-frame beta chains. All rows with the same CDR3 protein become a single entry with the most common DNA and genes. None of the V and J calls come from the authors' own analysis; TCRdb made them. The sample table records some 790,000 distinct CDR3 sequences; 29% of these occur just once. The top ten clones comprise roughly 17% of the sample.

The sample comprised blood. The chain is encoded by TRBV28 joined to TRBJ1-5, and 7 bases in between align with TRBD1. The origin of this receptor is a woman older than 75 in good health. The sequence in DNA is TGTGCCAGCAGTTTATCAGGGGGGAGTCAGCCCCAGCATTTT. Its protein reads: CASSLSGGSQPQHF. With the portions outside the CDR3 filled from the reference TRBV28 and TRBJ1-5 genes, the complete variable region becomes DVKVTQSSRYLVKRTGEKVFLECVQDMDHENMFWYRQDPGLGLRLIYFSYDVKMKEKGDIPEGYSVSREKKERFSLILESASTNQTSMYLCASSLSGGSQPQHFGDGTRLSIL.